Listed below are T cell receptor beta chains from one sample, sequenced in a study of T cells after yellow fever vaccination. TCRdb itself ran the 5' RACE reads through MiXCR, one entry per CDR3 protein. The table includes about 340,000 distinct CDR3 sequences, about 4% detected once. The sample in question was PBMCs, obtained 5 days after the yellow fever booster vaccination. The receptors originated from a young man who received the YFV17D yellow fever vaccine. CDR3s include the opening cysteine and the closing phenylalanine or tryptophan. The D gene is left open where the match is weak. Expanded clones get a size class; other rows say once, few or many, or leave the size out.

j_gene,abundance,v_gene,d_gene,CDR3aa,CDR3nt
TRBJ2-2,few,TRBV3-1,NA,CASSQMGTGELFF,TGTGCCAGCAGCCAAATGGGGACCGGGGAGCTGTTTTTT
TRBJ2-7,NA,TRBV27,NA,CASSLSERYEQYF,TGTGCCAGCAGTTTAAGCGAGAGATACGAGCAGTACTTC
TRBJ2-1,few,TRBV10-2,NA,CASSAVRDSHDEQFF,TGCGCCAGCAGTGCGGTCCGGGACTCCCACGATGAGCAGTTCTTC
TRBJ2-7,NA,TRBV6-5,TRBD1,CASRDDRGVDEQYF,TGTGCCAGCAGGGACGACAGGGGGGTCGACGAGCAGTACTTC
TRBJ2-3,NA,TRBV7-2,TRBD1,CASSPGTDTTDTQYF,TGTGCCAGCAGCCCCGGGACAGACACCACAGATACGCAGTATTTT
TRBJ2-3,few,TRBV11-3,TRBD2,CASSLDRLAGTDTQYF,TGTGCCAGCAGCTTAGATCGACTAGCGGGTACAGATACGCAGTATTTT
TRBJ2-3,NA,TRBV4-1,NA,CASSQQFAQSTRDTQYF,TGCGCCAGCAGCCAACAGTTCGCCCAAAGCACCCGAGATACGCAGTATTTT
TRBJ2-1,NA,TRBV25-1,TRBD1,CATVLTGGSYEQFF,TGTGCCACCGTATTGACAGGGGGCAGCTATGAGCAGTTCTTC
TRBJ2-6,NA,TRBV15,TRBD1,CATSPDRVRANVLTF,TGTGCCACCAGCCCTGACAGGGTAAGGGCCAACGTCCTGACTTTC
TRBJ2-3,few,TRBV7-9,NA,CASTRQAYTDTQYF,TGTGCCAGCACCAGACAGGCCTACACAGATACGCAGTATTTT
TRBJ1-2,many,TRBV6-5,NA,CASSTGGAYGYTF,TGTGCCAGCAGTACCGGGGGGGCCTATGGCTACACCTTC
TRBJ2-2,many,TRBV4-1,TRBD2,CASSRGLAGKTNTGELFF,TGCGCCAGCAGCCGGGGACTAGCGGGGAAAACGAACACCGGGGAGCTGTTTTTT
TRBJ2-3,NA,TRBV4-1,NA,CASSQEGRVGPDTQYF,TGCGCCAGCAGCCAAGAAGGGCGGGTGGGGCCAGATACGCAGTATTTT
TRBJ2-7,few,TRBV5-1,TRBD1,CASSLVAGGYEQYF,TGCGCCAGCAGCTTGGTTGCAGGGGGCTACGAGCAGTACTTC
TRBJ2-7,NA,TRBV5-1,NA,CASSLGLTVSYEQYF,TGCGCCAGCAGCTTGGGGCTAACGGTCTCCTACGAGCAGTACTTC
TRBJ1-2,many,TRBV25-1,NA,CASSREGQGWNGYTF,TGTGCCAGCAGCCGAGAGGGGCAGGGGTGGAATGGCTACACCTTC
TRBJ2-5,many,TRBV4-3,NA,CASSQEGMAGQETQYF,TGCGCCAGCAGCCAAGAGGGGATGGCGGGGCAAGAGACCCAGTACTTC
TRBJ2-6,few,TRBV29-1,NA,CSVEVQNGANVLTF,TGCAGCGTTGAAGTCCAGAACGGGGCCAACGTCCTGACTTTC
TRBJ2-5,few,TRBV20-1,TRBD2,CSAGKTSGETQYF,TGCAGTGCGGGAAAGACTAGCGGGGAGACCCAGTACTTC
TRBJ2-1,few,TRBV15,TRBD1,CATSSVYRGVNNEQFF,TGTGCCACCAGCAGTGTTTACAGGGGGGTAAACAATGAGCAGTTCTTC
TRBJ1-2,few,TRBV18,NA,CASSPESTTNYGYTF,TGTGCCAGCTCCCCAGAGAGCACCACTAACTATGGCTACACCTTC
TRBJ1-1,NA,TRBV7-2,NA,CASTLSQATEAFF,TGTGCCAGCACCTTGTCACAGGCGACTGAAGCTTTCTTT
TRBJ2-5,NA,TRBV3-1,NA,CASSQDRGGPKLTQYF,TGTGCCAGCAGCCAAGACAGGGGGGGGCCGAAATTGACCCAGTACTTC
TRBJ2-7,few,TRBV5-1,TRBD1,CASSRQGASSYEQYF,TGCGCCAGCAGCAGACAGGGGGCGAGCTCCTACGAGCAGTACTTC
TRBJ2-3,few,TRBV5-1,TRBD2,CASRTSQNTDTQYF,TGCGCCAGCAGGACTAGCCAAAACACAGATACGCAGTATTTT
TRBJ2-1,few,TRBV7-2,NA,CASSFRRDNEQFF,TGTGCCAGCAGCTTTAGGCGGGACAATGAGCAGTTCTTC
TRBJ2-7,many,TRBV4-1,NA,CASSQVGGHEQYF,TGCGCCAGCAGCCAAGTGGGGGGCCACGAGCAGTACTTC
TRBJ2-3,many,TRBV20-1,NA,CSARDVAGGTQYF,TGCAGTGCTAGAGATGTTGCTGGGGGTACGCAGTATTTT
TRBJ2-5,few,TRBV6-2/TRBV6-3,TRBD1,CASRPTGGWETQYF,TGTGCCAGCAGACCGACAGGGGGCTGGGAGACCCAGTACTTC
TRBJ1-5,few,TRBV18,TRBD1,CASSKHAGTELYQPQHF,TGTGCCAGCTCAAAGCATGCGGGGACAGAGCTGTATCAGCCCCAGCATTTT
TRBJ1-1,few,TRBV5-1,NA,CASSLVGEDTEAFF,TGCGCCAGCAGCTTGGTTGGGGAGGACACTGAAGCTTTCTTT
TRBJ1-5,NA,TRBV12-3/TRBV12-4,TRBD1,CASSPGAGQGAFQPQHF,TGTGCCAGCAGCCCAGGGGCCGGACAGGGCGCTTTTCAGCCCCAGCATTTT